The subject of this entry is one TCR beta chain. As handled by the study authors: From reference gene primer amplification, estimates of nucleated cell counts were derived. Measured with immunoSEQ multiplex PCR; TCRdb has only the in-frame clones, and not every one. From that table come the V and J calls and clone size; the DNA was used to work out D and trimming. There are more than 95,000 clones in the sample; about 91% occur only once, and roughly 6% lies in the top ten. These data originate in a study of blood T cell repertoires in COVID-19. At the level of the study: Samples came from the United States, Italy and Spain, spanning acute and convalescent COVID-19. Sample material is recorded as cDNA or gDNA derived from T cells, B-cell-depleted T cells, or PBMCs.

The germline CDR1 and CDR2 sequences are SGHRS and YFSETQ. The V end lost 1 base, the J end lost 0 bases, and 8 bases lay between the germline ends. This CDR3 contains 16 residues. Sequenced: peripheral blood. V is TRBV5-1 and J is TRBJ2-6, with a tentative D call TRBD1 (5 bases). The sequence was obtained from a human donor in a cohort sampled during active COVID-19. DNA for the CDR3: TGCGCCAGCAGCTTGACGACAGTCTCTGGGGCCAACGTCCTGACTTTC. It specifies CASSLTTVSGANVLTF.